This TCR beta chain is drawn from a study of T cells after yellow fever vaccination (dated by TCRdb to the late 2010s). Study-level background: The SMART-Seq v4 Ultra Low Input RNA kit was used to prepare libraries from fractions with low cell numbers. Blood was drawn at multiple timepoints before and after primary and secondary immunization, with bulk PBMC replicates and cell subsets isolated. Two healthy male donors made up the cohort, one aged 18 to 29 years and the other aged 30 to 40 years. Bulk TCR alpha and beta repertoires were sequenced longitudinally to track T-cell clones before and after primary and booster YFV17D yellow fever vaccination.

What the treatment or condition label conveys for this sample: live attenuated yellow fever vaccine strain. PBMCs were isolated from peripheral blood using a standard Ficoll-Paque protocol. Dynabeads CD4 and CD8 positive selection kits were used to isolate CD4 and CD8 T-cell fractions. TriZol was used to extract RNA from bulk PBMCs, from CD4 and CD8 fractions, and from dextramer-positive and dextramer-negative fractions. Only a few counts were recorded for this clonotype. Its target antigen remains unknown. The sample holds no much larger clone one base away, and base qualities are not on file. Here is what the overall study found, with its caveats: A small fraction of clonotypes appeared in both the CD4 and CD8 compartments, likely as a result of convergent recombination. After the booster, most clones that had expanded after primary vaccination were detected again (around 97% of CD4 and over 75% of CD8), suggesting broad maintenance of memory. The secondary T-cell response was found to be weaker but faster than the primary response, with a peak reached on day 5 rather than on day 15. Computational filtering was needed because FACS-sorted repertoires could contain abundant contaminating clonotypes from the bulk population. The study included only two donors, which limits how far the findings can be generalized.

Instrument on record: Illumina NovaSeq 6000. TCR cDNA was made using 5'RACE template switching, a step that added a universal primer site and unique molecular identifiers. cDNA synthesis was primed from both the TCR alpha and TCR beta constant segments. Library amplification used two PCR steps, and the second PCR step added sample barcodes and sequencing adapters. Sequencing of libraries was done on Illumina HiSeq 2500 (2x100 bp) or NovaSeq (2x150 bp). The study's own analysis went as follows. MIGEC handled demultiplexing of reads and collapsing into UMI consensus sequences, while MiXCR performed V(D)J alignment. Using edgeR on replicate PBMC samples, clonotypes were called vaccine-responding if FDR was below 0.01 and the log2 fold change was above 5 up to day 15. Each bulk clonotype received a CD4 or CD8 identity based on whether the sequenced CD4 or CD8 repertoire contained that clonotype at higher abundance. Using fastp trimming at Q25 and MiXCR clonotype assembly, TCRdb reanalyzed the public sequencing data and kept in-frame beta chains. CDR3 protein duplicates are merged, each entry listing the most common genes and DNA. These V and J calls derive from TCRdb rather than the authors' analysis. The sample records just over 250,000 distinct CDR3 sequences, approximately 5.2% of which are singletons. The top ten clonotypes cover roughly 3.4% of the sample.

This TCR was sampled from a man between 18 and 29 years old who received the YFV17D yellow fever vaccine. The material was CD4+ T cells sorted from PBMCs, obtained on the day of the yellow fever booster vaccination.

The CDR3 is CASSFSDTGELFF. DNA sequence: TGTGCCAGCAGTTTTTCAGACACCGGGGAGCTGTTTTTT. The chain is encoded by TRBV28 joined to TRBJ2-2; no D segment can be confidently identified. Via the germline V gene, CDR1 is MDHEN and CDR2 SYDVKM. The CDR3, from cysteine to phenylalanine, totals 13 residues. Of all the DNA, just the CDR3 is kept, 39 bases in frame from base 1. Trimming at the junction amounts to 3 bases on V and 3 bases on J, and the germline ends lie 5 bases apart.